These T cell receptor beta chains were read from a single sample in a study of cytomegalovirus exposure and HLA in healthy donors. Produced via immunoSEQ multiplex PCR; TCRdb's table is partial and in-frame only. The data show roughly 120,000 clones, with roughly 9% seen just once and 6% to 7.5% held by the top ten. Sequenced input: PBMCs. These receptors came from a woman aged 40 to 50 in good health and CMV-seropositive. The CDR3 runs from the conserved cysteine through the conserved F or W. A D gene is named only where the DNA matches it firmly. Size is stated for part of the rows, as once, few or many counts, or as a class when the clone is expanded.

-	few	TRBV7-8	TRBJ2-5	TGTGCCAGCAGCTTAAGGCCAGGGGACTACCTAAGCGAGACCCAGTACTTC	CASSLRPGDYLSETQYF
-	few	TRBV13	TRBJ2-2	TGTGCCAGCAGCTTAGGTGGGGGGAGCACCGGGGAGCTGTTTTTT	CASSLGGGSTGELFF
-	few	TRBV2	TRBJ1-2	TGTGCCAGCAGTGGTGCCCCGGGGGGGGGTAGCTATGGCTACACCTTC	CASSGAPGGGSYGYTF
-	-	TRBV15	TRBJ2-5	TGTGCCACCAGCAGAGATCTAGCAGAGACCCAGTACTTC	CATSRDLAETQYF
-	few	TRBV6-1	TRBJ2-1	TGTGCCAGCAGGACAAGTTTGGCCAATGAGCAGTTCTTC	CASRTSLANEQFF
TRBD1	-	TRBV5-1	TRBJ2-7	TGCGCCAGCACCCCCCAGAGGACAGGAGCCTACGAGCAGTACTTC	CASTPQRTGAYEQYF
-	few	TRBV25-1	TRBJ2-1	TGTGCCAGCAGTCGCCGACTGAACAATGAGCAGTTCTTC	CASSRRLNNEQFF
-	few	TRBV7-9	TRBJ1-4	TGTGCCAGCAGCCCAGTCGGAGGGACCACTAATGAAAAACTGTTTTTT	CASSPVGGTTNEKLFF
TRBD2	few	TRBV28	TRBJ2-5	TGTGCCAGCATATTGGGTAGCGGGGCCACTCAAGAGACCCAGTACTTC	CASILGSGATQETQYF
-	-	TRBV13	TRBJ1-1	TGTGCCAGCACTCCCCGGGGAGGTGAAGCTTTCTTT	CASTPRGGEAFF
-	few	TRBV7-9	TRBJ1-1	TGTGCCAGCAGCCCCGGGAAGGCGGGCACTGAAGCTTTCTTT	CASSPGKAGTEAFF
TRBD1	few	TRBV6-5	TRBJ2-5	TGTGCCAGCAGTGACAGGACAGGGGAAGGGACCCAGTACTTC	CASSDRTGEGTQYF
-	few	TRBV4-1	TRBJ1-1	TGCGACAGAAGCCTGTCGAGGGACACTGAAGCTTTCTTT	CDRSLSRDTEAFF
-	few	TRBV5-6	TRBJ1-4	TGTGCCAGCAGCTCTAATCCAGGGGCCAATGAAAAACTGTTTTTT	CASSSNPGANEKLFF
TRBD2	-	TRBV29-1	TRBJ2-1	TGCAGCGTTGAGTGGACTAGCGGCTACAATGAGCAGTTCTTC	CSVEWTSGYNEQFF
-	-	TRBV27	TRBJ2-7	TGTGCCAGCAGACCCCCTGCCAGCTACGAGCAGTACTTC	CASRPPASYEQYF
TRBD1	few	TRBV2	TRBJ1-4	TGTGCCAGCAGTCTGACAGGGCGAGGTAATGAAAAACTGTTTTTT	CASSLTGRGNEKLFF
-	few	TRBV2	TRBJ1-4	TGTGCCAGCAGTGTGGGGAGTCAGGGGATAGGTGGTGAAAAACTGTTTTTT	CASSVGSQGIGGEKLFF
-	few	TRBV5-1	TRBJ1-3	TGCGCCAGCAGCTTCGGGATCTCCGGAAACACCATATATTTT	CASSFGISGNTIYF
TRBD1	few	TRBV5-1	TRBJ1-5	TGCGCCAGCAGCCATGGGACAGGGGATAATCAGCCCCAGCATTTT	CASSHGTGDNQPQHF
-	few	TRBV7-6	TRBJ1-2	TGTGCCAGCAGCTTAGGTACAGGGTCCGCTAACTATGGCTACACCTTC	CASSLGTGSANYGYTF
TRBD1	-	TRBV30	TRBJ1-6	TGTGCCTGGAGGGGGGACAGGGGTTCACCCCTCCACTTT	CAWRGDRGSPLHF
-	few	TRBV5-1	TRBJ1-1	TGCGCCAGCAGCTATGGGGGGGACACTGAAGCTTTCTTT	CASSYGGDTEAFF
TRBD1	-	TRBV11-2	TRBJ1-2	TGTGCCAGCAGCTCACAGGGGGCAAATGGCTACACCTTC	CASSSQGANGYTF
-	few	TRBV28	TRBJ1-2	TGTGCCAGCAGTTTACTGGAGAACTATGGCTACACCTTC	CASSLLENYGYTF
TRBD2	few	TRBV18	TRBJ2-3	TGTGCCAGCTCACCGGGGAGGGACACAGATACGCAGTATTTT	CASSPGRDTDTQYF
TRBD1	few	TRBV5-1	TRBJ2-7	TGCGCCAGCAGTTCGACAGGGGCCTACGAGCAGTACTTC	CASSSTGAYEQYF
TRBD1	-	TRBV6-1	TRBJ1-5	TGTGCCAGCAGTGGAGAGACAGGGGGAAGTGGCAATCAGCCCCAGCATTTT	CASSGETGGSGNQPQHF
-	few	TRBV2	TRBJ1-6	TGTGCCAGCAGTGAAACCGGCCAAGGGGAACCCCTCCACTTT	CASSETGQGEPLHF
TRBD1	few	TRBV30	TRBJ1-1	TGTGCCTGGAGCGGATTGACAGGGGGCTGGGGAACTGAAGCTTTCTTT	CAWSGLTGGWGTEAFF
-	-	TRBV6-5	TRBJ2-1	TGTGCCAGCAGTCAGGGGGGCAATGAGCAGTTCTTC	CASSQGGNEQFF
TRBD1	few	TRBV7-9	TRBJ1-6	TGTGCCAGCAGCTATAGGACAGGGGGAGGAAATTCACCCCTCCACTTT	CASSYRTGGGNSPLHF
TRBD1	few	TRBV5-1	TRBJ1-5	TGCGCCAGCAGCTTGGACAGGGGGGGTCAGCCCCAGCATTTT	CASSLDRGGQPQHF
TRBD1	few	TRBV19	TRBJ1-1	TGTGCCAGTAGTATCGGACAGGGGCACACTGAAGCTTTCTTT	CASSIGQGHTEAFF
-	few	TRBV7-2	TRBJ2-5	TGTGCCAGCAGTTCACAGGGAATGGGGTCGGAGACCCAGTACTTC	CASSSQGMGSETQYF
TRBD1	few	TRBV5-1	TRBJ1-1	TGCGCCAGCAGACAGGGGGCTGATACGAACACTGAAGCTTTCTTT	CASRQGADTNTEAFF
-	few	TRBV10-3	TRBJ2-7	TGTGCCATCAGTGACCCAGGAAGGGAGCAGTACTTC	CAISDPGREQYF
TRBD1	-	TRBV18	TRBJ2-3	TGTGCCAGCTCTCCGACAGGGTTGGCGGATACGCAGTATTTT	CASSPTGLADTQYF
TRBD1	few	TRBV4-1	TRBJ1-2	TGCGCCACCTCAGGGGGGACGGTCGGCTACACCTTC	CATSGGTVGYTF
TRBD1	few	TRBV12-5	TRBJ2-3	TGTGCTAGTGGTTTGGGGACAGGGGGAACAGATACGCAGTATTTT	CASGLGTGGTDTQYF
TRBD1	few	TRBV5-1	TRBJ1-4	TGCGCCAGCAGCTTGGCCGGGACAGACCGAGAAAAACTGTTTTTT	CASSLAGTDREKLFF
TRBD1	-	TRBV5-1	TRBJ2-1	TGCGCCAGCAGCTTTACAGGGGAGAATGAGCAGTTCTTC	CASSFTGENEQFF
-	few	TRBV7-9	TRBJ1-2	TGTGCCAGCAGTTCTACGACCGGGGTAGGGGGCTATGGCTACACCTTC	CASSSTTGVGGYGYTF
-	-	TRBV5-4	TRBJ1-4	TGTGCCAGCAGCTTGAGACAGAGCGCGACTAATGAAAAACTGTTTTTT	CASSLRQSATNEKLFF
TRBD2	-	TRBV5-1	TRBJ2-1	TGCGCCAGCAGGTGGGGGACTAGCGGGGGCGATGAGCAGTTCTTC	CASRWGTSGGDEQFF
-	-	TRBV30	TRBJ2-3	TGTGCCTGGAGTTCAGGGGCGAGCACAGATACGCAGTATTTT	CAWSSGASTDTQYF
TRBD1	few	TRBV5-1	TRBJ2-7	TGCGCCAGCAGCCCAAGGACAGGGGGCAACCACGAGCAGTACTTC	CASSPRTGGNHEQYF
-	few	TRBV30	TRBJ1-5	TGTGCCTGGAGTCTGGGGCTGGCCTCCAATCAGCCCCAGCATTTT	CAWSLGLASNQPQHF
-	-	TRBV4-1	TRBJ2-7	TGCGCCAGCAGCGCTGGCGTCCGGGACTACGAGCAGTACTTC	CASSAGVRDYEQYF
-	-	TRBV28	TRBJ2-2	TGTGCCAGCAGTTTAGCAGGGACAAACACCGGGGAGCTGTTTTTT	CASSLAGTNTGELFF
-	few	TRBV7-9	TRBJ2-5	TGTGCCGTCGGAGTCCAAGAGACCCAGTACTTC	CAVGVQETQYF
TRBD2	few	TRBV7-3	TRBJ2-1	TGTGCCAGCAGCTTAACACGGAGCGGGGTTTTCAATGAGCAGTTCTTC	CASSLTRSGVFNEQFF